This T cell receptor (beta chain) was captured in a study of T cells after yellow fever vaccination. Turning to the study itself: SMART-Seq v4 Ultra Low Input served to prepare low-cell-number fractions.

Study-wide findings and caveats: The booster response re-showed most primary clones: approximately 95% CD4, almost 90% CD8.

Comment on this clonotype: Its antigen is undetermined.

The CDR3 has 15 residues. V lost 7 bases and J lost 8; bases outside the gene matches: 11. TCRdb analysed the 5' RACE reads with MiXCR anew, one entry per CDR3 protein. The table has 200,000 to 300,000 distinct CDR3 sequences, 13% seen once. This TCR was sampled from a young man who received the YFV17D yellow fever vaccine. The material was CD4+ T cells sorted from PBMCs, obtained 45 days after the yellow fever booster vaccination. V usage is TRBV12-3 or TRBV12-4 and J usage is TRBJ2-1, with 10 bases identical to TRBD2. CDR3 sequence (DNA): TGTGCCAGCACCAGGTCGCTAGCGGGAGTCGATGAGCAGTTCTTC. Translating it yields CASTRSLAGVDEQFF.